These 15 T cell receptor beta chains came from one sample sequenced in a study of breast tumors, draining lymph nodes, adjacent tissues. TCRdb fed the multiplex PCR reads into MiXCR, producing one record per CDR3 protein. The table includes more than 50,000 distinct CDR3 sequences, approximately 45% detected once. The sequenced sample was breast tumor tissue. The receptors derive from a female donor with breast cancer. Some clones in this sample may be carry-over from other donors' samples.

The chain joins TRBV2 to TRBJ2-7; weak D call: TRBD2 (5 bases). Germline V CDR1 and CDR2: SNHLY, FYNNEI. The V end lost 4 bases, the J end lost 1 base, and 20 bases lay between the germline ends. The CDR3 loop spans 17 amino acids. DNA for the CDR3: TGTGCCAGCAGTGCTAGAGACCTATCCCGGGGATCCTACGAGCAGTACTTC. It translates to CASSARDLSRGSYEQYF.

The table lists this clonotype with many counts. The CDR3 reads CASSSNPGTGSYGYTF. CDR3 sequence (DNA): TGTGCCAGCAGTTCGAATCCCGGGACAGGGTCCTATGGCTACACCTTC. J is TRBJ1-2 and V is TRBV6-1, with 9 bases aligning to TRBD1. The CDR3 has 16 amino acids. The germline V gene has CDR1 MNHNS and CDR2 SASEGT. With 5 bases clipped from V and 4 bases from J, the junction kept 11 bases outside the gene matches.

In its sample, this clonotype was seen many times. The chain carries TRBV7-6 and TRBJ2-1, with TRBD2 matching over 9 bases. Germline V gene sequence: CDR1 SGHVS, CDR2 FNYEAQ. This CDR3 is 19 amino acids long. After removal of 4 bases from V and 9 bases from J, the junction contained 22 bases not matched to a gene. This CDR3 reads CASSSEVGGGAPGPLEQFF. Written as DNA, the CDR3 is TGTGCCAGCAGCTCCGAGGTGGGCGGGGGGGCGCCCGGTCCGCTTGAGCAGTTCTTC.

The chain joins TRBV20-1 to TRBJ2-5; 9 positions match TRBD2. CDR1 DFQATT and CDR2 SNEGSKA come from the germline V gene (reference sequence). J gave up 5 bases and V 1 base, and 14 bases lay outside the gene matches. This CDR3 is built from 17 residues. The CDR3 spells CSARVPLAGAPLETQYF. In DNA, the CDR3 is TGCAGTGCTAGAGTTCCTTTAGCGGGGGCGCCACTGGAGACCCAGTACTTC.

This clonotype was detected many times. The gene calls are TRBV20-1 and TRBJ2-3; possible D gene TRBD2, 6 bases. The CDR3 spans 17 residues. Per the germline V gene, CDR1 is DFQATT and CDR2 is SNEGSKA (reference sequence). Trimming removed 4 bases at V and 0 bases at J, with 20 bases between. The CDR3 DNA reads TGCAGTGCTAACAGACTAGGGATCAACCCTAGCACAGATACGCAGTATTTT. Its translation is CSANRLGINPSTDTQYF.

This clonotype was recorded only once. The V gene is TRBV7-2, the J gene TRBJ1-6; TRBD1 matches 10 bases. With 5 bases clipped from V and 10 bases from J, the junction kept 5 bases outside the gene matches. The CDR3 covers 14 residues. Germline CDR1 SGHTA, CDR2 FQGNSA. In nucleotides, the CDR3 is TGTGCCAGCAGCGCCGGGACAGGGGTCTCACCCCTCCACTTT. It encodes CASSAGTGVSPLHF. Combining the CDR3 with reference TRBV7-2 and TRBJ1-6 gives the whole variable domain GAGVSQSPSNKVTEKGKDVELRCDPISGHTALYWYRQSLGQGLEFLIYFQGNSAPDKSGLPSDRFSAERTGGSVSTLTIQRTQQEDSAVYLCASSAGTGVSPLHFGNGTRLTVT.

The table lists this clonotype with many counts. A much more abundant neighbour one base away suggests this may be a read error. The V gene is TRBV9, the J gene TRBJ1-6, with TRBD1 identical over 7 bases. The CDR3 runs to 15 residues. CDR1 and CDR2 from the germline V gene are SGDLS and YYNGEE. CDR3 in DNA: TGTGCCAGCAGCCCGACGACAGGGATCTCATCACCCCCCCACTTT. Translating it yields CASSPTTGISSPPHF.

This clonotype was seen ten or more times. The chain uses TRBV20-1 and TRBJ1-2, with TRBD1 as a possible D gene (5 bases). The CDR3 spans 13 residues. CDR1 and CDR2 (germline): DFQATT, SNEGSKA (reference sequence). The V gene lost 6 bases and the J gene lost 0 bases, with 11 bases spanning the gap. DNA for the CDR3: TGCAGTGCCTCGAGGGACCCTAACTATGGCTACACCTTC. Translated: CSASRDPNYGYTF.

Details on this clonotype: This CDR3 is missing its conserved last phenylalanine or tryptophan, likely due to a read error. This chain uses TRBV7-9 with TRBJ1-5; D is perhaps TRBD1 (6 bases). This CDR3 is 15 amino acids long. The germline V gene has CDR1 SEHNR and CDR2 FQNEAQ (reference sequence). The CDR3 nucleotides are TGTGCCAGCGGCTTGGGGGTGGGGGGCGAACAGCCCCAGCATGTT. As protein: CASGLGVGGEQPQHV.

There are many counts of this clonotype. At one end, the junction sequence differs from germline, possibly due to a read error. This chain connects TRBV5-8 to TRBJ2-1; 9 positions agree with TRBD1. Germline V CDR1 and CDR2: SGHTS, YDEGEE. CDR3 length: 15 amino acids. Written as DNA, the CDR3 is TGTGCCAGCAGCTTGTGGGACAGGGCAACGTATGAGCAGTTCTTT. Protein sequence: CASSLWDRATYEQFF.

The chain links TRBV12-3 or TRBV12-4 to TRBJ2-5; 8 bases line up with TRBD1. With V trimmed by 3 bases and J by 5 bases, 11 bases remained unmatched. The CDR3 runs to 16 residues. The CDR3 spells CASSLAGGLDGETQYF. The CDR3 DNA follows: TGTGCCAGCAGTTTGGCAGGGGGCCTGGACGGGGAGACCCAGTACTTC.

This clonotype was detected a few times. Given a much more abundant clone one base away, this may be a read error. The chain uses TRBV20-1 and TRBJ2-7; D is uncertain. Trimming took 0 bases from V and 6 from J, leaving 15 bases between them. Germline assignment: CDR1 DFQATT and CDR2 SNEGSKA (reference sequence). This CDR3 has 14 amino acids. The CDR3 nucleotides are TGCAGTGCTAGAGACAGAACCCACCTCTCCGAGCAGTACTTC. This translates into CSARDRTHLSEQYF.

The rearrangement links TRBV15 to TRBJ2-7; 11 bases agree with TRBD2. V lost 8 bases to trimming and J lost 5 bases; unmatched junction nucleotides: 2. Germline V gene sequence: CDR1 LNHNV, CDR2 YYDKDF (reference sequence). The CDR3 consists of 12 residues. The CDR3 loop is CATSSGGNEQYF. The CDR3, as DNA: TGTGCCACCTCTAGCGGGGGGAACGAGCAGTACTTC.

The rearrangement joins TRBV5-4 to TRBJ1-2; no reliable D call. Deletions cut 0 bases from V and 4 bases from J, with 13 bases between. Germline V gene data show CDR1 as SGHNT and CDR2 as YYREEE (reference sequence). The CDR3 contains 15 residues. This CDR3 reads CASSLVDFMGYGYTF. The CDR3 nucleotides are TGTGCCAGCAGCTTGGTTGACTTCATGGGCTATGGCTACACCTTC.

The chain couples TRBV5-6 to TRBJ1-4; D possibly corresponds to TRBD1 (6 bases). This CDR3 comprises 14 residues. Germline V gives CDR1 SGHDT, CDR2 YYEEEE. V lost 0 bases, J lost 3 bases, and 6 bases lay in between. DNA for the CDR3: TGTGCCAGCAGCTTGGGGGGGCCTAATGAAAAACTGTTTTTT. Amino acids: CASSLGGPNEKLFF. Looking up the rest from reference TRBV5-6 and TRBJ1-4 gives the full variable domain: DAGVTQSPTHLIKTRGQQVTLRCSPKSGHDTVSWYQQALGQGPQFIFQYYEEEERQRGNFPDRFSGHQFPNYSSELNVNALLLGDSALYLCASSLGGPNEKLFFGSGTQLSVL.